Listed below are T cell receptor beta chains from one sample, sequenced in a study of blood T cell repertoires in COVID-19. The table came from immunoSEQ multiplex PCR; TCRdb's copy has only in-frame clones and leaves some out. The data contain 35,000 to 50,000 clones, about 79% of them singletons. Sequencing was performed on peripheral blood. The receptors here all came from a human donor with acute or convalescent COVID-19. The donor label of this sample is uncertain. CDR3s include the opening cysteine and the closing phenylalanine or tryptophan. Fields, in order: CDR3 protein, CDR3 DNA, V gene, clone size, J gene, D gene. The D gene is left open where the match is weak. Expanded clones get a size class; other rows say once, few or many, or leave the size out.

CDR3aa: CASSLQGNTEAFF
CDR3nt: TGTGCCAGCAGTCTTCAGGGTAACACTGAAGCTTTCTTT
v_gene: TRBV6-4
abundance: NA
j_gene: TRBJ1-1
d_gene: NA

CDR3aa: CASSVGESPNYGYTF
CDR3nt: TGTGCCAGCAGCGTAGGAGAATCTCCTAACTATGGCTACACCTTC
v_gene: TRBV9
abundance: NA
j_gene: TRBJ1-2
d_gene: NA

CDR3aa: CASRGEVSDEQFF
CDR3nt: TGTGCCTCCCGCGGGGAGGTTTCGGATGAGCAGTTCTTC
v_gene: TRBV24-1
abundance: once
j_gene: TRBJ2-1
d_gene: NA

CDR3aa: CASSPPQTGTYEQYF
CDR3nt: TGTGCCAGCTCACCACCGCAGACAGGGACCTACGAGCAGTACTTC
v_gene: TRBV18
abundance: NA
j_gene: TRBJ2-7
d_gene: TRBD1

CDR3aa: CASSLALTGEAFF
CDR3nt: TGTGCCAGCAGCTTAGCGCTGACAGGGGAAGCTTTCTTT
v_gene: TRBV7-6
abundance: once
j_gene: TRBJ1-1
d_gene: TRBD1

CDR3aa: CAWGGFGGGYTF
CDR3nt: TGTGCCTGGGGTGGCTTCGGAGGTGGCTACACCTTC
v_gene: TRBV30
abundance: once
j_gene: TRBJ1-2
d_gene: NA

CDR3aa: CASKTSGAIEQYF
CDR3nt: TGTGCCAGTAAGACTAGTGGTGCTATCGAGCAGTACTTC
v_gene: TRBV25-1
abundance: NA
j_gene: TRBJ2-7
d_gene: NA

CDR3aa: CASSSPIFDRGTEAFF
CDR3nt: TGTGCCAGCAGTTCCCCAATTTTTGACAGGGGGACTGAAGCTTTCTTT
v_gene: TRBV28
abundance: NA
j_gene: TRBJ1-1
d_gene: TRBD1

CDR3aa: CASSLREGETQYF
CDR3nt: TGTGCCAGCAGCTTAAGGGAGGGAGAGACCCAGTACTTC
v_gene: TRBV7-2
abundance: NA
j_gene: TRBJ2-5
d_gene: TRBD2

CDR3aa: CASSPATGSGADTEAFF
CDR3nt: TGCGCCAGCAGCCCCGCTACAGGGTCTGGCGCGGACACTGAAGCTTTCTTT
v_gene: TRBV5-1
abundance: NA
j_gene: TRBJ1-1
d_gene: NA

CDR3aa: CASKATGNTIYF
CDR3nt: TGTGCCAGCAAAGCCACTGGAAACACCATATATTTT
v_gene: TRBV28
abundance: NA
j_gene: TRBJ1-3
d_gene: NA

CDR3aa: CASSFGASADYEQYF
CDR3nt: TGTGCCAGCAGCTTTGGGGCTAGCGCCGACTACGAGCAGTACTTC
v_gene: TRBV9
abundance: once
j_gene: TRBJ2-7
d_gene: NA

CDR3aa: CASTLGPGNSPLHF
CDR3nt: TGTGCCAGCACCTTGGGCCCAGGAAATTCACCCCTCCACTTT
v_gene: TRBV2
abundance: once
j_gene: TRBJ1-6
d_gene: NA

CDR3aa: CASLGLLAGEAFF
CDR3nt: TGTGCCAGCCTGGGACTGCTCGCGGGGGAAGCTTTCTTT
v_gene: TRBV2
abundance: NA
j_gene: TRBJ1-1
d_gene: NA

CDR3aa: CASSWRGSQETQYF
CDR3nt: TGTGCCAGCAGCTGGCGGGGATCCCAAGAGACCCAGTACTTC
v_gene: TRBV5-8
abundance: NA
j_gene: TRBJ2-5
d_gene: NA

CDR3aa: CASSAKGVLSTEAFF
CDR3nt: TGTGCCAGCAGCGCGAAAGGGGTACTTAGCACTGAAGCTTTCTTT
v_gene: TRBV7-2
abundance: NA
j_gene: TRBJ1-1
d_gene: NA

CDR3aa: CASCRDRVTYGYTF
CDR3nt: TGTGCCAGCTGCCGGGACAGGGTCACCTATGGCTACACCTTC
v_gene: TRBV6-5
abundance: NA
j_gene: TRBJ1-2
d_gene: TRBD1

CDR3aa: CASSPRPNLKQYF
CDR3nt: TGTGCCAGCAGCCCGCGGCCCAACCTGAAGCAGTACTTC
v_gene: TRBV6-5
abundance: NA
j_gene: TRBJ2-7
d_gene: NA

CDR3aa: CASSFTLGTSGTDTQYF
CDR3nt: TGTGCCAGCAGTTTCACCCTCGGGACTAGCGGCACAGATACGCAGTATTTT
v_gene: TRBV27
abundance: NA
j_gene: TRBJ2-3
d_gene: TRBD2

CDR3aa: CASTGTGNTEAFF
CDR3nt: TGTGCCAGCACCGGGACAGGGAACACTGAAGCTTTCTTT
v_gene: TRBV27
abundance: NA
j_gene: TRBJ1-1
d_gene: TRBD1

CDR3aa: CAWSGTGSLKTQYF
CDR3nt: TGTGCCTGGTCCGGGACAGGGTCCCTGAAGACCCAGTACTTC
v_gene: TRBV30
abundance: NA
j_gene: TRBJ2-5
d_gene: TRBD1

CDR3aa: CASSTPLVGTQYF
CDR3nt: TGTGCCAGTAGTACCCCCCTAGTCGGGACCCAGTACTTC
v_gene: TRBV19
abundance: few
j_gene: TRBJ2-5
d_gene: NA

CDR3aa: CASRDSQNEKLFF
CDR3nt: TGTGCCAGTCGGGACAGCCAAAATGAAAAACTGTTTTTT
v_gene: TRBV19
abundance: once
j_gene: TRBJ1-4
d_gene: TRBD1

CDR3aa: CASSQDLPGLSGNTIYF
CDR3nt: TGTGCCAGCAGCCAAGATCTTCCGGGTCTGTCTGGAAACACCATATATTTT
v_gene: TRBV3-1/TRBV3-2
abundance: NA
j_gene: TRBJ1-3
d_gene: NA

CDR3aa: CASSIVGGADTEAFF
CDR3nt: TGTGCCAGTAGTATAGTGGGGGGTGCGGACACTGAAGCTTTCTTT
v_gene: TRBV19
abundance: NA
j_gene: TRBJ1-1
d_gene: NA

CDR3aa: CASSLAAERVTQYF
CDR3nt: TGTGCCAGCAGCTTAGCGGCGGAGAGGGTCACGCAGTATTTT
v_gene: TRBV7-9
abundance: many
j_gene: TRBJ2-3
d_gene: NA

CDR3aa: CASSLARYSNQPQHF
CDR3nt: TGTGCCAGCAGCTTAGCCAGGTATAGCAATCAGCCCCAGCATTTT
v_gene: TRBV7-2
abundance: NA
j_gene: TRBJ1-5
d_gene: NA

CDR3aa: CASSLGQGNSGGPTGELFF
CDR3nt: TGCGCCAGCAGCTTGGGGCAGGGCAACAGCGGGGGACCCACCGGGGAGCTGTTTTTT
v_gene: TRBV5-1
abundance: NA
j_gene: TRBJ2-2
d_gene: TRBD2

CDR3aa: CASSPPRTGATEAFF
CDR3nt: TGTGCCAGCAGCCCACCTAGGACAGGCGCCACTGAAGCTTTCTTT
v_gene: TRBV9
abundance: NA
j_gene: TRBJ1-1
d_gene: TRBD1

CDR3aa: CASSISDSARQPQHF
CDR3nt: TGTGCCAGTAGTATATCGGACAGTGCTCGGCAGCCCCAGCATTTT
v_gene: TRBV19
abundance: NA
j_gene: TRBJ1-5
d_gene: NA

CDR3aa: CASSLIGQGGTEAFF
CDR3nt: TGTGCCAGCAGTCTAATAGGACAGGGTGGGACTGAAGCTTTCTTT
v_gene: TRBV27
abundance: NA
j_gene: TRBJ1-1
d_gene: TRBD1

CDR3aa: CASSLVSYEQYF
CDR3nt: TGCGCCAGCAGCTTGGTCAGCTACGAGCAGTACTTC
v_gene: TRBV5-1
abundance: NA
j_gene: TRBJ2-7
d_gene: NA

CDR3aa: CASSYSQGTYEQYF
CDR3nt: TGTGCCAGCAGTTACTCGCAGGGGACCTACGAGCAGTACTTC
v_gene: TRBV6-2/TRBV6-3
abundance: NA
j_gene: TRBJ2-7
d_gene: NA

CDR3aa: CASSTTPGTSSYEQYF
CDR3nt: TGCGCCAGCAGCACCACTCCCGGGACAAGCTCCTACGAGCAGTACTTC
v_gene: TRBV5-1
abundance: NA
j_gene: TRBJ2-7
d_gene: NA

CDR3aa: CASSFRSYEQYF
CDR3nt: TGTGCCAGCAGTTTTCGGTCCTACGAGCAGTACTTC
v_gene: TRBV28
abundance: NA
j_gene: TRBJ2-7
d_gene: NA

CDR3aa: CASSFGTGGGYEQYF
CDR3nt: TGTGCCAGCAGCTTCGGGACAGGGGGCGGGTACGAGCAGTACTTC
v_gene: TRBV7-2
abundance: NA
j_gene: TRBJ2-7
d_gene: TRBD1

CDR3aa: CASSYWGGEQYF
CDR3nt: TGTGCCAGCAGTTACTGGGGGGGCGAGCAGTACTTC
v_gene: TRBV6-5
abundance: NA
j_gene: TRBJ2-7
d_gene: TRBD2

CDR3aa: CASRYSLNTEAFF
CDR3nt: TGTGCCAGCAGGTACAGCCTGAACACTGAAGCTTTCTTT
v_gene: TRBV7-2
abundance: NA
j_gene: TRBJ1-1
d_gene: NA

CDR3aa: CASSPPIVHMNTEAFF
CDR3nt: TGTGCCAGCTCACCACCGATAGTTCATATGAACACTGAAGCTTTCTTT
v_gene: TRBV18
abundance: NA
j_gene: TRBJ1-1
d_gene: NA

CDR3aa: CASTPGGDTQYF
CDR3nt: TGTGCCAGCACCCCCGGGGGGGATACGCAGTATTTT
v_gene: TRBV12-3/TRBV12-4
abundance: NA
j_gene: TRBJ2-3
d_gene: TRBD2

CDR3aa: CASSLKEAGYTF
CDR3nt: TGTGCCAGCTCCCTTAAGGAGGCTGGCTACACCTTC
v_gene: TRBV18
abundance: NA
j_gene: TRBJ1-2
d_gene: NA

CDR3aa: CAWSVRGSLNSPLHF
CDR3nt: TGTGCCTGGAGTGTACGCGGCAGTCTTAATTCACCCCTCCACTTT
v_gene: TRBV30
abundance: NA
j_gene: TRBJ1-6
d_gene: NA

CDR3aa: CASSEEGSQKSAGDYGYTF
CDR3nt: TGTGCCAGCAGCGAAGAAGGGAGCCAAAAAAGTGCGGGTGACTATGGCTACACCTTC
v_gene: TRBV9
abundance: many
j_gene: TRBJ1-2
d_gene: NA

CDR3aa: CASSVSSGGSYNEQFF
CDR3nt: TGTGCCAGCAGCGTAAGTAGCGGGGGAAGCTACAATGAGCAGTTCTTC
v_gene: TRBV9
abundance: NA
j_gene: TRBJ2-1
d_gene: TRBD2

CDR3aa: CASSLGGQGRTNEQYF
CDR3nt: TGCGCCAGCAGCTTGGGGGGACAGGGAAGGACGAACGAGCAGTACTTC
v_gene: TRBV5-1
abundance: once
j_gene: TRBJ2-7
d_gene: TRBD1

CDR3aa: CASSIGTLGHNEQFF
CDR3nt: TGTGCCAGCAGCATTGGGACATTGGGCCACAATGAGCAGTTCTTC
v_gene: TRBV9
abundance: NA
j_gene: TRBJ2-1
d_gene: NA

CDR3aa: CASSLGSLAAYEQYF
CDR3nt: TGCGCCAGCAGCTTGGGTTCGCTAGCAGCCTACGAGCAGTACTTC
v_gene: TRBV5-1
abundance: NA
j_gene: TRBJ2-7
d_gene: NA

CDR3aa: CASSPESGANVLTF
CDR3nt: TGCGCCAGCAGCCCAGAATCTGGGGCCAACGTCCTGACTTTC
v_gene: TRBV5-1
abundance: NA
j_gene: TRBJ2-6
d_gene: NA

CDR3aa: CASSLARGPGNTIYF
CDR3nt: TGCGCCAGCAGCTTAGCCAGGGGGCCTGGAAACACCATATATTTT
v_gene: TRBV5-1
abundance: NA
j_gene: TRBJ1-3
d_gene: TRBD1

CDR3aa: CASSLRSSYNEQFF
CDR3nt: TGTGCCAGCAGTTTAAGGAGCTCCTACAATGAGCAGTTCTTC
v_gene: TRBV27
abundance: NA
j_gene: TRBJ2-1
d_gene: NA

CDR3aa: CASSMQGAGGYTF
CDR3nt: TGTGCCAGCAGCATGCAGGGGGCAGGAGGCTACACCTTC
v_gene: TRBV12-3/TRBV12-4
abundance: NA
j_gene: TRBJ1-2
d_gene: TRBD1

CDR3aa: CAISGSGQSYEQYF
CDR3nt: TGTGCCATCAGTGGCTCGGGACAGTCCTACGAGCAGTACTTC
v_gene: TRBV10-3
abundance: NA
j_gene: TRBJ2-7
d_gene: TRBD1

CDR3aa: CASSQGTSGSSPGVSDTQYF
CDR3nt: TGTGCCAGCAGCCAAGGGACTAGCGGGAGTAGTCCGGGGGTCTCAGATACGCAGTATTTT
v_gene: TRBV3-1/TRBV3-2
abundance: NA
j_gene: TRBJ2-3
d_gene: TRBD2